These 9 T cell receptor beta chains were all obtained from the same sample, sequenced in a study of PD-L1 blockade in urothelial cancer (dated by TCRdb to the late 2010s). Libraries came from the immunoSEQ multiplex PCR assay. TCRdb retrieved this table from immuneACCESS and kept in-frame rearrangements only. Not all clones are present; in checked studies, unresolved V genes account for under half, and no reason is known for the remainder. This sample gives about 56,000 clones in total; over 75% of them show up just once. Approximately 14% of the sample is held by the ten biggest clonotypes. According to the study, the label for this sample's time point signals: pretreatment peripheral blood. The material was PBMCs, obtained around atezolizumab (anti-PD-L1) treatment. These receptors originate from a man in his 70s with urothelial cancer.

The rearrangement uses TRBV7-2 and TRBJ1-1; 7 positions agree with TRBD1. The germline gives CDR1 SGHTA, CDR2 FQGNSA. The CDR3 consists of 15 residues. V lost 1 base, J lost 2 bases, and 4 bases stayed unmatched. The CDR3 nucleotides read TGTGCCAGCAGCTTAGTACGGACAGGCAACACTGAAGCTTTCTTT. Translation: CASSLVRTGNTEAFF. Using reference TRBV7-2 and TRBJ1-1 for the parts outside the CDR3, the full variable domain is GAGVSQSPSNKVTEKGKDVELRCDPISGHTALYWYRQSLGQGLEFLIYFQGNSAPDKSGLPSDRFSAERTGGSVSTLTIQRTQQEDSAVYLCASSLVRTGNTEAFFGQGTRLTVV.

Note on this clone: Other DNA sequences of this sample code for an identical CDR3. The chain joins TRBV7-9 to TRBJ2-7; no firm D call. In germline, CDR1 is SEHNR, CDR2 FQNEAQ (reference sequence). Trimming took 2 bases from V and 4 from J, leaving 3 bases between them. This CDR3 region has 11 residues. DNA of the CDR3: TGTGCCAGCAGCTTATCTTACGAGCAGTACTTC. Its translation: CASSLSYEQYF.

V is TRBV5-1 and J is TRBJ2-5; weak D call: TRBD2 (6 bases). The CDR3 covers 15 residues. Trimming removed 4 bases at V and 5 bases at J, with 18 bases between. The germline CDR1 and CDR2 sequences are SGHRS and YFSETQ. CDR3 residues: CASSPPGTGRETQYF. As DNA, the CDR3 is TGCGCCAGCAGCCCGCCCGGGACGGGGAGGGAGACCCAGTACTTC.

The V and J genes are TRBV9 and TRBJ2-2, with 9 bases that match TRBD2. Looked up from germline, CDR1 is SGDLS and CDR2 is YYNGEE. CDR3 length: 18 amino acids. After removal of 0 bases from V and 5 bases from J, the junction contained 11 bases not matched to a gene. This chain's CDR3 is CASSVVSGRQWWTGELFF. The CDR3 nucleotides are TGTGCCAGCAGCGTAGTTAGCGGGAGACAATGGTGGACCGGGGAGCTGTTTTTT.

The rearrangement links TRBV5-6 to TRBJ2-7; 11 bases fit TRBD1. J lost 3 bases, V lost 3 bases, and 5 bases had no gene match. This CDR3 contains 15 residues. Germline V gives CDR1 SGHDT, CDR2 YYEEEE. The CDR3 spells CASSSEGQGGYEQYF. The CDR3 DNA reads as TGTGCCAGCAGCTCCGAGGGACAGGGGGGCTACGAGCAGTACTTC.

The chain carries TRBV6-5 and TRBJ2-5; D not resolved. Germline loops: CDR1 MNHEY, CDR2 SVGAGI. The germline V and J ends were trimmed by 4 bases and 2 bases, with 5 bases remaining between them. This CDR3 region has 12 residues. In DNA form, the CDR3 reads TGTGCCAGCAGTTCTAGACAAGAGACCCAGTACTTC. This codes for CASSSRQETQYF.

This clone was observed a few times. The chain couples TRBV11-1 to TRBJ2-1; TRBD2 aligns across 8 bases. Trimming took 3 bases from V and 1 from J; bases not matched to a gene: 8. The CDR3 is made up of 17 amino acids. Per germline, CDR1 SGHAT and CDR2 FQDESV (reference sequence). CDR3 in amino acids: CASSFRLLAGSYNEQFF. The CDR3 region has the DNA TGTGCCAGCAGCTTCCGCCTATTAGCGGGATCCTACAATGAGCAGTTCTTC. The whole variable domain, filled in from reference TRBV11-1 and TRBJ2-1, reads EAEVAQSPRYKITEKSQAVAFWCDPISGHATLYWYRQILGQGPELLVQFQDESVVDDSQLPKDRFSAERLKGVDSTLKIQPAELGDSAMYLCASSFRLLAGSYNEQFFGPGTRLTVL.

For the CDR3, the DNA is TGTGCCAGCAGCAGAAGGACCGGGACAGCCGAAAAACTGTTTTTT. Translation gives CASSRRTGTAEKLFF. The chain combines TRBV6-5 with TRBJ1-4, with 7 nucleotides matching TRBD1. Germline-derived CDR1 and CDR2 are MNHEY and SVGAGI. V lost 6 bases to trimming and J lost 8 bases; unmatched junction nucleotides: 12. The CDR3 sequence is 15 residues long.

The chain has TRBV9 and TRBJ2-1; 8 positions match TRBD2. CDR3 size: 15 residues. Germline CDR1 reads SGDLS; CDR2 reads YYNGEE. The junction had 7 bases not matched to a gene; V was cut back by 3 bases and J by 5 bases. CDR3 sequence reads: CASSEATGLDNEQFF. CDR3 DNA sequence: TGTGCCAGCAGCGAGGCCACGGGACTAGACAATGAGCAGTTCTTC.